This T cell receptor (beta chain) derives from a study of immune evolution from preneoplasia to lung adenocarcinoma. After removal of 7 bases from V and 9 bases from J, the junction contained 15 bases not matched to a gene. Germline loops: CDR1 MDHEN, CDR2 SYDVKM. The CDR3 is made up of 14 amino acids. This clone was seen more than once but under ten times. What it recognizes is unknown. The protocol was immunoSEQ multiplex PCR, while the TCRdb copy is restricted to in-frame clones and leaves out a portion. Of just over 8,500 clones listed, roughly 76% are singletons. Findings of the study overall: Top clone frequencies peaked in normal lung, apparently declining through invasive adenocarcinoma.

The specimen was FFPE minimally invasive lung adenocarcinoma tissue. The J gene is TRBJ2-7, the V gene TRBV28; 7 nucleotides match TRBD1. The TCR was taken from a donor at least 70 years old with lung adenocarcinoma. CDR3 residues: CASKPGQIPTGQYF. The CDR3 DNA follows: TGTGCCAGCAAGCCGGGACAGATACCTACCGGGCAGTACTTC.